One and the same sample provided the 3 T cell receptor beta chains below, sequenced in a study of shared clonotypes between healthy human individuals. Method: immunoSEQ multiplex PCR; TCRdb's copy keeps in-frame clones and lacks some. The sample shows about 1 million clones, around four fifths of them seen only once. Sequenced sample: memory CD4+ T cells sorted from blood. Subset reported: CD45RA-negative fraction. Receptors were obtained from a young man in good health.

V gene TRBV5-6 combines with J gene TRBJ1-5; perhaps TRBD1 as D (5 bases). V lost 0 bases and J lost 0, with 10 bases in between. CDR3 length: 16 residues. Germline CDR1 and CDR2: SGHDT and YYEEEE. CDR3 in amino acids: CASSLGSGISNQPQHF. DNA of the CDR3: TGTGCCAGCAGCTTGGGGTCAGGGATTAGCAATCAGCCCCAGCATTTT.

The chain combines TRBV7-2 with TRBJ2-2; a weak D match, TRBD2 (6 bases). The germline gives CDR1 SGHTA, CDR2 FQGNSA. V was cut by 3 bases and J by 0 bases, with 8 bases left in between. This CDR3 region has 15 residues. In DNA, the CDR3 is TGTGCCAGCAGCTTGTGGGGGGCGAACACCGGGGAGCTGTTTTTT. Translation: CASSLWGANTGELFF.

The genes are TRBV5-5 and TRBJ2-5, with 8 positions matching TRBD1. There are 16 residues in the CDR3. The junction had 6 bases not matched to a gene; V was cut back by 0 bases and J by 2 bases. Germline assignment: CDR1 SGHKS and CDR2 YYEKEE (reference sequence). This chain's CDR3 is CASSLGAGTGQETQYF. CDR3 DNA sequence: TGTGCCAGCAGCTTGGGGGCCGGGACAGGTCAAGAGACCCAGTACTTC.